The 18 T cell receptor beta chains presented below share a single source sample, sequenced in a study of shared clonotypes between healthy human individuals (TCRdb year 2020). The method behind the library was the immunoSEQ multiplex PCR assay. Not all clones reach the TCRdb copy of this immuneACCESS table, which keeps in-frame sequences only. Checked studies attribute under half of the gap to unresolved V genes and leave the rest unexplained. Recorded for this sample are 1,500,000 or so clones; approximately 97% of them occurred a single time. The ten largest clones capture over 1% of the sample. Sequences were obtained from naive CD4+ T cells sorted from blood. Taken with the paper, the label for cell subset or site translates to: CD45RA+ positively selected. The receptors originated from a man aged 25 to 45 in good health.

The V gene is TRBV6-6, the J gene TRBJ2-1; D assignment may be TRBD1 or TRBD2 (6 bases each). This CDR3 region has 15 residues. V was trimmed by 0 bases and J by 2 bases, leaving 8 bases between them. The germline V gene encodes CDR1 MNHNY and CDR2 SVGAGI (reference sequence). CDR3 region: CASSYSRGAYNEQFF. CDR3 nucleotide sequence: TGTGCCAGCAGTTACTCGAGGGGGGCCTACAATGAGCAGTTCTTC.

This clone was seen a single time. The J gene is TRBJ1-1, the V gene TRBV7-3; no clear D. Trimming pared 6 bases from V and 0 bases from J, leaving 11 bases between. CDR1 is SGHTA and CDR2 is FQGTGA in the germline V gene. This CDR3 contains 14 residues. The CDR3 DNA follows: TGTGCCAGCAGTGGGGAACCCCTGAACACTGAAGCTTTCTTT. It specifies CASSGEPLNTEAFF.

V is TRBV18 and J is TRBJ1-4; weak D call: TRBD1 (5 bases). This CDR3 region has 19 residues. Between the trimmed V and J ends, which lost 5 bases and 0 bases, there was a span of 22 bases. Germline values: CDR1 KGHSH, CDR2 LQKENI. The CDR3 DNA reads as TGTGCCAGCTCAACGCGGACAAAGATGGGACTCGCAACTAATGAAAAACTGTTTTTT. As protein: CASSTRTKMGLATNEKLFF.

The CDR3 protein is CASSWESGANVLTF. The CDR3 DNA is TGCGCCAGCAGTTGGGAATCTGGGGCCAACGTCCTGACTTTC. This chain joins TRBV5-1 and TRBJ2-6, with D uncertain. Per the germline V gene, CDR1 is SGHRS and CDR2 is YFSETQ. The CDR3 length is 14 residues. V was trimmed by 5 bases and J by 1 base, leaving 7 bases between them.

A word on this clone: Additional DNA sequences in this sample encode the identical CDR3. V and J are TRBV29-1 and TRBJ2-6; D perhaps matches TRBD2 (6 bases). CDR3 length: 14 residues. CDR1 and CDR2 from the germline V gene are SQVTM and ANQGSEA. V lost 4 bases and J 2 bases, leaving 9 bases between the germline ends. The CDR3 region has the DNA TGCAGCGTTGTTGGGGGGACTGGGGCCAACGTCCTGACTTTC. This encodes CSVVGGTGANVLTF.

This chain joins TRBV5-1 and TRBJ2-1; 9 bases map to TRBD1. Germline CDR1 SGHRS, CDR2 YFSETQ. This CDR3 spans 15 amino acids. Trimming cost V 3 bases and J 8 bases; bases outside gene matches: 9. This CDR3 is CASSSLRTGADEQFF. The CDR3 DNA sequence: TGCGCCAGCAGCTCTCTGAGGACAGGGGCCGATGAGCAGTTCTTC.

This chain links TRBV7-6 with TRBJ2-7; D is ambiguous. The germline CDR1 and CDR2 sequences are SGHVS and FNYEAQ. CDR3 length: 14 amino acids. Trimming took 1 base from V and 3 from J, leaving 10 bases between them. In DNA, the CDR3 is TGTGCCAGCAGCTTAGACGTGGGCGGCTACGAGCAGTACTTC. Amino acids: CASSLDVGGYEQYF.

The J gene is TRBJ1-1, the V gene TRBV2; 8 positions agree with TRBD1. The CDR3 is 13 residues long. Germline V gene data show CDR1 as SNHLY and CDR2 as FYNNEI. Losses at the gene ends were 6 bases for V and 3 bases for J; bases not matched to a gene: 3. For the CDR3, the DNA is TGTGCCAGCAGAAAGGACAGGGACACTGAAGCTTTCTTT. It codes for CASRKDRDTEAFF.

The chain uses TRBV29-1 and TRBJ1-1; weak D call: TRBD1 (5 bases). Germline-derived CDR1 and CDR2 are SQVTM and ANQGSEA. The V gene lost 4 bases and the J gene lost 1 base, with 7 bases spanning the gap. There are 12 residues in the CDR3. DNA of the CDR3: TGCAGCGTTGGTGACAGGAACACTGAAGCTTTCTTT. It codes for CSVGDRNTEAFF.

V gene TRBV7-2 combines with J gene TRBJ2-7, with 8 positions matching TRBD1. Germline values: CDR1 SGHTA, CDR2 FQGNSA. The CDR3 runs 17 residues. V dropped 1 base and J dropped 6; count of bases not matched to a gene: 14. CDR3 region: CASSLVRSAGGVPEQYF. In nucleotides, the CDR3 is TGTGCCAGCAGCTTAGTTCGGTCCGCAGGGGGCGTTCCCGAGCAGTACTTC.

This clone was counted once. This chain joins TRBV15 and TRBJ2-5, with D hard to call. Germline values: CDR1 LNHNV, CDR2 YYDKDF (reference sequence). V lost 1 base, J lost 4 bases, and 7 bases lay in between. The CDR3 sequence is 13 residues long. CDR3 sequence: CATSRAPPETQYF. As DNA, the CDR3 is TGTGCCACCAGCAGAGCCCCTCCAGAGACCCAGTACTTC.

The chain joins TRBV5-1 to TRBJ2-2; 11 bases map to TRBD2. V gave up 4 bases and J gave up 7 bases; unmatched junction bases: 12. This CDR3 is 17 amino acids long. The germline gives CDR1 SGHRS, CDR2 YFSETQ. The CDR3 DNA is TGCGCCAGCAGCGTGGCCGGGACTAGCGGTTCGGGCGGGGAGCTGTTTTTT. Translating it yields CASSVAGTSGSGGELFF.

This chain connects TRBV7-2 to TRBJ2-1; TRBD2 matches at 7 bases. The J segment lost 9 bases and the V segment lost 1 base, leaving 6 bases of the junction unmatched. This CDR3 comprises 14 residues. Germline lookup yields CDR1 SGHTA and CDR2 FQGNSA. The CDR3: CASSLGRASGEQFF. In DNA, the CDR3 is TGTGCCAGCAGCTTAGGGCGGGCTAGCGGTGAGCAGTTCTTC.

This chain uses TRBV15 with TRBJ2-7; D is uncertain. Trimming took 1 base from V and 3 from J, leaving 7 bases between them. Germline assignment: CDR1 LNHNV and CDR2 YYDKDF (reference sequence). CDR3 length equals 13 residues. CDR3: CATSRARYYEQYF. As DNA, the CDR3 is TGTGCCACCAGCAGAGCAAGATACTACGAGCAGTACTTC.

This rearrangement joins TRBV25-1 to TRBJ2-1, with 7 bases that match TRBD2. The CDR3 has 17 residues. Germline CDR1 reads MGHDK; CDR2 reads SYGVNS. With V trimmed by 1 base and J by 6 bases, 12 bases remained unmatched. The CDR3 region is CASSEWPLAGVVNEQFF. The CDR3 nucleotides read TGTGCCAGCAGTGAATGGCCTCTGGCGGGAGTGGTCAATGAGCAGTTCTTC. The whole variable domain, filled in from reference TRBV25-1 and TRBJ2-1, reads EADIYQTPRYLVIGTGKKITLECSQTMGHDKMYWYQQDPGMELHLIHYSYGVNSTEKGDLSSESTVSRIRTEHFPLTLESARPSHTSQYLCASSEWPLAGVVNEQFFGPGTRLTVL.

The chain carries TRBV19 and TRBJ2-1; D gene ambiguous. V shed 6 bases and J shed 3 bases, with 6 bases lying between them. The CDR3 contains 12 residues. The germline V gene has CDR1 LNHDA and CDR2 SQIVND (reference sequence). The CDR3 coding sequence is TGTGCCAGTAGCAATTACTACAATGAGCAGTTCTTC. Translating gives CASSNYYNEQFF.

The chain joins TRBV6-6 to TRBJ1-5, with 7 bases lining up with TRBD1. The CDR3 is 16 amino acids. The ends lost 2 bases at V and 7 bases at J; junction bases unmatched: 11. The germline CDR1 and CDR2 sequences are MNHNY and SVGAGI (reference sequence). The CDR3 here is CASSYIAAQGQQPQHF. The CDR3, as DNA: TGTGCCAGCAGTTACATAGCCGCACAGGGACAGCAGCCCCAGCATTTT.

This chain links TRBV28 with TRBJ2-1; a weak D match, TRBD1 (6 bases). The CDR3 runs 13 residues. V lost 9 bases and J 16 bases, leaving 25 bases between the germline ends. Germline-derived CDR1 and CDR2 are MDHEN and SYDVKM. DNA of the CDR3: TGTGCCAGTTCGAGGGGGAACCAAATGAGCTCTTTCTTC. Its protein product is CASSRGNQMSSFF.